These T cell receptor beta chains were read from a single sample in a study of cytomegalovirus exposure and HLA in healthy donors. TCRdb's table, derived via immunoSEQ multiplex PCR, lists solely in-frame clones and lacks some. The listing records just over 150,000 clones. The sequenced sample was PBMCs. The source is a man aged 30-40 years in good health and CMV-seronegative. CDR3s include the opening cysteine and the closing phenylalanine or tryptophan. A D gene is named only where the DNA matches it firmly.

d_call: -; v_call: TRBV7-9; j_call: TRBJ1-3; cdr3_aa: CASSLFSSGNTIYF; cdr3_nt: TGTGCCAGCAGCTTATTCTCTTCGGGAAACACCATATATTTT
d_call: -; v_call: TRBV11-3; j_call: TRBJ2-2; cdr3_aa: CASSLTAEGGELFF; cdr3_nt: TGTGCCAGCAGCTTAACGGCCGAGGGCGGGGAGCTGTTTTTT
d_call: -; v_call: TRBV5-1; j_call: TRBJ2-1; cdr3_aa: CASSLTGLKYNEQFF; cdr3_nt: TGCGCCAGCAGCTTGACAGGGCTAAAATACAATGAGCAGTTCTTC
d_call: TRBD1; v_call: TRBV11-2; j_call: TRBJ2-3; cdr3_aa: CASRRIRGRSTDTQYF; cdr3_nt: TGTGCCAGCAGGCGGATCAGGGGGCGTAGCACAGATACGCAGTATTTT
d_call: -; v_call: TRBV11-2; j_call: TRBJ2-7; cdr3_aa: CASSLRGGGLFEQYF; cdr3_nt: TGTGCCAGCAGCTTAAGGGGAGGGGGTTTGTTCGAGCAGTACTTC
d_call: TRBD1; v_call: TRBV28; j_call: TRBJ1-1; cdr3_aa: CASIPGQGNLRAFF; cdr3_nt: TGTGCCAGCATTCCGGGACAGGGGAATTTAAGAGCTTTCTTT
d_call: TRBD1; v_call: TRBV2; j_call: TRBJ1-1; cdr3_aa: CASTMDRAGTEAFF; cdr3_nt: TGTGCCAGCACCATGGACAGGGCTGGGACTGAAGCTTTCTTT
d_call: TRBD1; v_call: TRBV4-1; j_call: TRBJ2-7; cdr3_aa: CASSGTGYDEQYF; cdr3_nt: TGCGCCAGCAGCGGGACAGGGTACGACGAGCAGTACTTC
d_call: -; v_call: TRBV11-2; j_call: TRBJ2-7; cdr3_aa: CASSLAGYEQYF; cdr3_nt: TGTGCCAGCAGCTTAGCGGGGTACGAGCAGTACTTC
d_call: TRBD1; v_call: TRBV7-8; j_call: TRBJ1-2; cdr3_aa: CASSSGTGEHGYTF; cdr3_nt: TGTGCCAGCAGCTCGGGGACAGGGGAACATGGCTACACCTTC
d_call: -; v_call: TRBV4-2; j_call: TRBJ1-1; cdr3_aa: CASGPTGRNTEAFF; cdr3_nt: TGTGCCAGCGGACCGACCGGGAGGAACACTGAAGCTTTCTTT
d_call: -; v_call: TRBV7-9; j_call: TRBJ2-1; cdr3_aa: CASSLPADILQFF; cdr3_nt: TGTGCCAGCAGCTTACCGGCGGACATCCTACAGTTCTTC
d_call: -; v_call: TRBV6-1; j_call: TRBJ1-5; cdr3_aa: CASITGVHQPQHF; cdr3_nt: TGTGCCAGCATCACGGGGGTACACCAGCCCCAGCATTTT
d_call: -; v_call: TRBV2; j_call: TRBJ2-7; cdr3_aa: CASLGQTYEQYF; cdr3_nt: TGTGCCAGCTTGGGGCAGACCTACGAGCAGTACTTC
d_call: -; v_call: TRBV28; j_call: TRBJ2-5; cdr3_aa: CASSWGPETQYF; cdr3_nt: TGTGCCAGCAGTTGGGGCCCCGAGACCCAGTACTTC
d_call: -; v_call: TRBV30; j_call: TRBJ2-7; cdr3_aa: CAWSVKDKSYEQYF; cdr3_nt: TGTGCCTGGAGTGTGAAGGACAAATCCTACGAGCAGTACTTC
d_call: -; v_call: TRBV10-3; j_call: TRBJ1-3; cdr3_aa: CAISRTASGNTIYF; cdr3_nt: TGTGCCATCAGTCGGACTGCGTCTGGAAACACCATATATTTT
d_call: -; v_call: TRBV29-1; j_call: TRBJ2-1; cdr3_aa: CSAIRTEDNEQFF; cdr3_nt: TGCAGCGCCATAAGGACAGAAGACAATGAGCAGTTCTTC
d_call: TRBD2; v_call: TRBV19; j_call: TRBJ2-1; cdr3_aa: CASSTLAGGAYNEQFF; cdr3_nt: TGTGCCAGTAGTACGCTAGCGGGAGGTGCCTACAATGAGCAGTTCTTC
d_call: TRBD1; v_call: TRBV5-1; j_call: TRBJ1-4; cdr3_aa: CATKTGDAGTNEKLFF; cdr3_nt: TGCGCCACCAAGACAGGGGACGCTGGGACTAATGAAAAACTGTTTTTT
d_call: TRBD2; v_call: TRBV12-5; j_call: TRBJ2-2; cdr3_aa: CASGFGLAGVTGELFF; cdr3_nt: TGTGCTAGTGGTTTTGGACTAGCGGGAGTAACCGGGGAGCTGTTTTTT
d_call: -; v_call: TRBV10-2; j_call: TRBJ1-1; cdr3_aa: CASSAGQGYTEAFF; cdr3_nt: TGCGCCAGCAGCGCCGGGCAGGGGTACACTGAAGCTTTCTTT
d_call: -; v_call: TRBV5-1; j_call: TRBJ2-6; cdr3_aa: CASSPEPDSGANVLTF; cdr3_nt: TGCGCCAGCAGCCCGGAGCCCGACTCTGGGGCCAACGTCCTGACTTTC
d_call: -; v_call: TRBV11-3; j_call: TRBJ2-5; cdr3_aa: CASSLARDPLGETQYF; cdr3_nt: TGTGCCAGCAGCTTAGCCAGGGATCCCCTCGGGGAGACCCAGTACTTC
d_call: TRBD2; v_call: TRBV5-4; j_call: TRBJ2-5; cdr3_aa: CASRIGLAGGETQYF; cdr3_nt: TGTGCCAGCAGAATTGGACTAGCGGGAGGAGAGACCCAGTACTTC
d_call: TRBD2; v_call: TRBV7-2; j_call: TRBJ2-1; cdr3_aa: CASSPTTSSSYNEQFF; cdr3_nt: TGTGCCAGCAGCCCTACGACTAGCTCCTCCTACAATGAGCAGTTCTTC
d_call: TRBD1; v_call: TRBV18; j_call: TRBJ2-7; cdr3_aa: CASSLITGDSYEQYF; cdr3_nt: TGTGCCAGCTCACTCATCACAGGGGACTCCTACGAGCAGTACTTC
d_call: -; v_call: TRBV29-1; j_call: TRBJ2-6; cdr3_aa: CSVDLSGANVLTF; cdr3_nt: TGCAGCGTTGACCTCTCTGGGGCCAACGTCCTGACTTTC
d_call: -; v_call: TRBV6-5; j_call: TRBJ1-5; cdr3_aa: CASSQSGGNQPQHF; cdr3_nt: TGTGCCAGCAGTCAATCAGGGGGCAATCAGCCCCAGCATTTT
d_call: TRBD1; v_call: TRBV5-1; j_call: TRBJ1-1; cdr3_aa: CASSPYPSGTENTEAFF; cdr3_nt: TGCGCCAGCAGCCCCTATCCCTCCGGGACAGAGAACACTGAAGCTTTCTTT
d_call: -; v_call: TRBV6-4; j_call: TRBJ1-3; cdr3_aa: CASSSGIGNTIYF; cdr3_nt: TGTGCCAGCAGTTCGGGGATCGGAAACACCATATATTTT
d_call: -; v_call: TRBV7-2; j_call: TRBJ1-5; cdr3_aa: CASSFTHQGYQPQHF; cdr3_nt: TGTGCCAGCAGCTTCACTCATCAGGGATATCAGCCCCAGCATTTT
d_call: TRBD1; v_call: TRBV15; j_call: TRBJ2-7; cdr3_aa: CATGAGTGVYEQYF; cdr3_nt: TGTGCCACCGGGGCTGGGACAGGGGTCTACGAGCAGTACTTC
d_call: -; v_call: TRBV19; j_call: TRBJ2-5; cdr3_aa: CASSIVGQGRRQTQYF; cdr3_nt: TGTGCCAGTAGTATAGTCGGGCAGGGCCGCCGTCAGACCCAGTACTTC
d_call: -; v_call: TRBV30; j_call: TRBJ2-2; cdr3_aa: CAWAALGANTGELFF; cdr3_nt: TGTGCCTGGGCCGCTTTAGGGGCGAACACCGGGGAGCTGTTTTTT
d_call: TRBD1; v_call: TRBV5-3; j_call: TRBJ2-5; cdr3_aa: CARSREPGQGLETQYF; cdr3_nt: TGTGCCAGAAGCCGCGAACCGGGACAGGGTCTGGAGACCCAGTACTTC
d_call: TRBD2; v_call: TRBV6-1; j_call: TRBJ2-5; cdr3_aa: CASSGEAGGPKEQYF; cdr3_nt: TGTGCCAGCAGTGGAGAAGCGGGAGGGCCAAAAGAGCAGTACTTC
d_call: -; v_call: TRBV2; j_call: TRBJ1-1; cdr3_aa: CASLMNTEAFF; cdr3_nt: TGTGCCAGTCTAATGAACACTGAAGCTTTCTTT
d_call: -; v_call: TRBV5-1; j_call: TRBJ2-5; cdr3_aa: CASSLFEKETQYF; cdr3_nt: TGCGCCAGCAGCTTATTCGAGAAAGAGACCCAGTACTTC
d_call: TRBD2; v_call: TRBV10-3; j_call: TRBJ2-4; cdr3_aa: CAISSRPGLAGGLAKNIQYF; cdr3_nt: TGTGCCATCAGTTCCCGGCCGGGACTAGCGGGAGGCCTAGCCAAAAACATTCAGTACTTC
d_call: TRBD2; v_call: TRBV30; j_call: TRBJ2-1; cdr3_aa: CAWRDYSGGLAEGDEQFF; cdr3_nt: TGTGCCTGGAGGGATTATTCCGGAGGACTAGCGGAGGGGGATGAGCAGTTCTTC
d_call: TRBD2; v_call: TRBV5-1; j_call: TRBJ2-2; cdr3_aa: CASSSRAGVGAGELFF; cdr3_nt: TGCGCCAGCAGCTCTAGAGCGGGAGTGGGGGCCGGGGAGCTGTTTTTT
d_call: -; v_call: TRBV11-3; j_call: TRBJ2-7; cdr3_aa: CASSNQFRFSYEQYF; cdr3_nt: TGTGCCAGCAGCAATCAATTCAGGTTTTCCTACGAGCAGTACTTC
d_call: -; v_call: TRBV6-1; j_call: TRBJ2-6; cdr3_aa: CASSEGRSGANVLTF; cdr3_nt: TGCGCCAGCAGTGAAGGTCGCTCTGGGGCCAACGTCCTGACTTTC
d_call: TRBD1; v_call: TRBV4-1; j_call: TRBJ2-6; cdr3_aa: CASSREDPGQVVVGSGANVLTF; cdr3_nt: TGCGCCAGCAGCCGAGAGGATCCGGGACAGGTCGTAGTTGGCTCTGGGGCCAACGTCCTGACTTTC
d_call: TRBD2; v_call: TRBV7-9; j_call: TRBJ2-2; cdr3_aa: CASSSGLAGGGLFF; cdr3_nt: TGTGCCAGCAGCTCGGGACTAGCGGGAGGAGGGCTGTTTTTT
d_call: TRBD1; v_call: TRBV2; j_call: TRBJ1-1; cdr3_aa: CASTWDRINTEAFF; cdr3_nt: TGTGCCAGCACTTGGGACAGGATAAACACTGAAGCTTTCTTT
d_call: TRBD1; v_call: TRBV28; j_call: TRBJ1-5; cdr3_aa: CASRQTGEAQPQHF; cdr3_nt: TGTGCCAGCAGACAGACAGGGGAGGCTCAGCCCCAGCATTTT
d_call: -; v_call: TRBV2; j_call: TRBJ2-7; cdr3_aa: CASTSDFPYEQYF; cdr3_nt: TGTGCCAGCACCTCGGACTTCCCCTACGAGCAGTACTTC
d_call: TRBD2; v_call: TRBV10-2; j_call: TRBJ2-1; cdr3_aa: CASSEGAGASEQFF; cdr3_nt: TGCGCCAGCAGTGAAGGGGCGGGAGCAAGCGAGCAGTTCTTC